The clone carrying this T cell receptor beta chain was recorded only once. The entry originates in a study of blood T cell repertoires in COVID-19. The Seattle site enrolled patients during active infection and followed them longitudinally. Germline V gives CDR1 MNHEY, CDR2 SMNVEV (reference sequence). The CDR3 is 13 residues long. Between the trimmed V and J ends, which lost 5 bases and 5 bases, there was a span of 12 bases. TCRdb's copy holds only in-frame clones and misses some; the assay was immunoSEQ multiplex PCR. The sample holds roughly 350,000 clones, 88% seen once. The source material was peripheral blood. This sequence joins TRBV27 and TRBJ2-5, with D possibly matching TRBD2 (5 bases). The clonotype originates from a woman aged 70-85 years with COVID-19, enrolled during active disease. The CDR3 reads CASSRSSGETQYF. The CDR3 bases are TGTGCCAGCAGTCGATCCTCGGGGGAGACCCAGTACTTC.